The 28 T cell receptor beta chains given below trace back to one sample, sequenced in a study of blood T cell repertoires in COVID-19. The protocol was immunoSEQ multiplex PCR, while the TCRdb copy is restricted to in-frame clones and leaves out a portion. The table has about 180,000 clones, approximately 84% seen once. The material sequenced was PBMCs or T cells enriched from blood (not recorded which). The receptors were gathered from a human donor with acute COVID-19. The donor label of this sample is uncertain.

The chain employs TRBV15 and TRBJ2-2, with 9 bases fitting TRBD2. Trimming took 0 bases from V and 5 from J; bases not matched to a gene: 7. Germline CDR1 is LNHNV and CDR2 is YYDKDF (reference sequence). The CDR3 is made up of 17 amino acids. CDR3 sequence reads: CATSRDPGLAGTGELFF. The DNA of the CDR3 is TGTGCCACCAGCAGAGACCCCGGGCTAGCGGGGACCGGGGAGCTGTTTTTT.

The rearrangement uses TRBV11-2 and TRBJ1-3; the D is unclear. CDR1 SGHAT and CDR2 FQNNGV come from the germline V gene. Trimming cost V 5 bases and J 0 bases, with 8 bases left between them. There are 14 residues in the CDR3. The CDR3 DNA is TGTGCCAGCAGCCCTCTCGGCTCTGGAAACACCATATATTTT. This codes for CASSPLGSGNTIYF.

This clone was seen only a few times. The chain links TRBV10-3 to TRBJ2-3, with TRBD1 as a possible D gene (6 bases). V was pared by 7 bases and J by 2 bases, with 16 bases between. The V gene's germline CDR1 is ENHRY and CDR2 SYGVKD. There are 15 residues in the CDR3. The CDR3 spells CAITSGYRDTDTQYF. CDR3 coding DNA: TGTGCCATCACTAGTGGTTACAGGGACACAGATACGCAGTATTTT.

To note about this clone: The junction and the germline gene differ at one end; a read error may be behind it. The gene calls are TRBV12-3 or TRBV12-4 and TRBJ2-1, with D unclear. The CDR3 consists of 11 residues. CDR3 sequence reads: CASSLGSEEFF. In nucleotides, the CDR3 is TGTGCCAGCAGTTTAGGATCTGAGGAGTTCTTC.

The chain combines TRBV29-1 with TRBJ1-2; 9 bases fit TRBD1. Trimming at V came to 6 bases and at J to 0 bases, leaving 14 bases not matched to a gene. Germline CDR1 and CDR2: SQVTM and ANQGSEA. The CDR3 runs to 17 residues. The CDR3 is CSVAGQGRALTNYGYTF. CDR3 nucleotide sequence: TGCAGCGTCGCTGGACAGGGGCGGGCCTTAACTAACTATGGCTACACCTTC.

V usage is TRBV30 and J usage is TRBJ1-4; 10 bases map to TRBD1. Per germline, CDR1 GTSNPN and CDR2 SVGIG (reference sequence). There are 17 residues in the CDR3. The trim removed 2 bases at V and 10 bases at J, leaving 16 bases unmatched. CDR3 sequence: CAWSLPYRTGGVGKLFF. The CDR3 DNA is TGTGCCTGGAGTCTCCCCTACCGGACAGGGGGAGTTGGAAAACTGTTTTTT.

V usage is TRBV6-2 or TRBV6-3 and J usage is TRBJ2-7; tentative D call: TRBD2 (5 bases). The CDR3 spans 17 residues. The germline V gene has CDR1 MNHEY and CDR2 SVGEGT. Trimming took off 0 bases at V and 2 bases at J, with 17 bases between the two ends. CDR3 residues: CASSYSSRSTRPYEQYF. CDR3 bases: TGTGCCAGCAGTTACTCGTCCCGGTCCACTAGACCCTACGAGCAGTACTTC.

The CDR3 protein is CASSLTGGSSNQPQHF. CDR3 bases: TGTGCCAGCTCCCTCACCGGGGGGAGTAGCAATCAGCCCCAGCATTTT. The V call is TRBV18, the J call TRBJ1-5; tentative D call: TRBD1 (5 bases). Germline V CDR1 and CDR2: KGHSH, LQKENI. This CDR3 contains 16 residues. V lost 6 bases and J 0 bases, leaving 15 bases between the germline ends.

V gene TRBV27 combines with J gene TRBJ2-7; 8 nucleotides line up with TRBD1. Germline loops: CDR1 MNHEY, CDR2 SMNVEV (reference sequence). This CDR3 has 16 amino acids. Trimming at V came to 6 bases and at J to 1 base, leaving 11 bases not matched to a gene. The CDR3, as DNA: TGTGCCAGCAGGGTGGTGAGTACAGGGGGTTCCTACGAGCAGTACTTC. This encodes CASRVVSTGGSYEQYF.

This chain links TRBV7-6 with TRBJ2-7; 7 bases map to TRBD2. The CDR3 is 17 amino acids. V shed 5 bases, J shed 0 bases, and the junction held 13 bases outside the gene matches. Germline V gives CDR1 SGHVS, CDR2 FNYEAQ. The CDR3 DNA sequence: TGTGCCAGCAGCCCTGACCCAACACCGGGAGGCTCCTACGAGCAGTACTTC. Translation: CASSPDPTPGGSYEQYF.

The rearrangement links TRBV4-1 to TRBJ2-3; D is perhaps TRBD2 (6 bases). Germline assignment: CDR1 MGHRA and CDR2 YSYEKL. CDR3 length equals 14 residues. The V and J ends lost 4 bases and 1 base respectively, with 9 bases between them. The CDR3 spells CASSPWGGTDTQYF. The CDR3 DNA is TGCGCCAGCAGCCCGTGGGGGGGCACAGATACGCAGTATTTT.

Written as DNA, the CDR3 is TGTGCCAGCAGCTTGGCGAGGACTACCAAAGAGACCCAGTACTTC. Residues: CASSLARTTKETQYF. The genes are TRBV5-6 and TRBJ2-5; tentative D call: TRBD2 (6 bases). With 0 bases removed from V and 3 bases from J, the gap between germline ends came to 12 bases. The CDR3 runs 15 residues. Germline values: CDR1 SGHDT, CDR2 YYEEEE.

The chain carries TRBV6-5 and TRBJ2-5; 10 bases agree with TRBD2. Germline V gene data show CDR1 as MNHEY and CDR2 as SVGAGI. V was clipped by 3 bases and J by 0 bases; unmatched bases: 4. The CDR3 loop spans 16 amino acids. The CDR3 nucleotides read TGTGCCAGCAGTTATCCTCTAGCGGGGGACCAAGAGACCCAGTACTTC. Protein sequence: CASSYPLAGDQETQYF.

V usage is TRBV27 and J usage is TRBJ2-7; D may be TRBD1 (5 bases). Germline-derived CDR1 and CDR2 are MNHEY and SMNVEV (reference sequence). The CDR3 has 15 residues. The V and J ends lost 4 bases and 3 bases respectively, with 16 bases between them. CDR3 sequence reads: CASSSTREGSYEQYF. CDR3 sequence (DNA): TGTGCCAGCAGTTCTACCAGGGAAGGAAGCTACGAGCAGTACTTC.

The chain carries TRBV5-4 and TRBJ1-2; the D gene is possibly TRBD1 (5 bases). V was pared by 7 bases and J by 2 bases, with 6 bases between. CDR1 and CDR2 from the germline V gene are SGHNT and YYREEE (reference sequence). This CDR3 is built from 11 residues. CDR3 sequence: CASGGNYGYTF. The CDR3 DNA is TGTGCCAGCGGGGGGAACTATGGCTACACCTTC.

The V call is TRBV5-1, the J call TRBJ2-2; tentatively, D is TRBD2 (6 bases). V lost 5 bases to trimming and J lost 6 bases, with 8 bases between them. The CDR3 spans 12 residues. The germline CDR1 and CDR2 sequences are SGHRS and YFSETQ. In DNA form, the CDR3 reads TGCGCCAGCAGTTCGGGGGCCGGGGAGCTGTTTTTT. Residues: CASSSGAGELFF.

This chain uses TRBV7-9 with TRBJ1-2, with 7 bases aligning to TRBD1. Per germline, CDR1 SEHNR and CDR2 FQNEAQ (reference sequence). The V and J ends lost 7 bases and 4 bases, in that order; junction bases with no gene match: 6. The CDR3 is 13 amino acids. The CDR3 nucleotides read TGTGCCAGCACTCGACAGGGCCTCTATGGCTACACCTTC. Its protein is CASTRQGLYGYTF.

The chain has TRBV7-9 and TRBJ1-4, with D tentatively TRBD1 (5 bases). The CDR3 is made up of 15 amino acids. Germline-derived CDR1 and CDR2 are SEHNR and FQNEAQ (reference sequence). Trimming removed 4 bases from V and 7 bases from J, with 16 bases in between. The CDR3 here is CASSSPLGRGEKLFF. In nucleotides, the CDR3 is TGTGCCAGCAGCTCTCCCCTGGGGCGAGGTGAAAAACTGTTTTTT.

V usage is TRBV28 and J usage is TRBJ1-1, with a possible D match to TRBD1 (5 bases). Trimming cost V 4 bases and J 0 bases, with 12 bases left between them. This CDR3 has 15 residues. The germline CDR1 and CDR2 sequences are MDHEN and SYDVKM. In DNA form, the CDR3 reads TGTGCCAGCAGTTATATGACAGCCATGAACACTGAAGCTTTCTTT. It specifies CASSYMTAMNTEAFF.

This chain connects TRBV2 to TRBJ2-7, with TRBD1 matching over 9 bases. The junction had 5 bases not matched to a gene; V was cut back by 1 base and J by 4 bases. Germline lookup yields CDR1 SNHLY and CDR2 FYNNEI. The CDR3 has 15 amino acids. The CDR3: CASSEGGQGGYEQYF. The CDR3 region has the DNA TGTGCCAGCAGTGAAGGGGGACAGGGAGGGTACGAGCAGTACTTC.

CDR3 coding DNA: TGTGCCAGCTCACCCGGGACAGCTCGAAGGAGCACTGAAGCTTTCTTT. As protein: CASSPGTARRSTEAFF. The chain employs TRBV18 and TRBJ1-1, with 7 bases identical to TRBD1. Trimming took 3 bases from V and 4 from J; bases not matched to a gene: 11. Germline CDR1 and CDR2: KGHSH and LQKENI. The CDR3 consists of 16 residues.

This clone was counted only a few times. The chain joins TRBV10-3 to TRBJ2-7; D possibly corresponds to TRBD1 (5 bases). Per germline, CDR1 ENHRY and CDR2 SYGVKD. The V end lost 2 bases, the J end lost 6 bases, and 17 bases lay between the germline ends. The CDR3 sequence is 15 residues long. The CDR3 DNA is TGTGCCATCAGTGAGAGGTCTGGGGCCTCCGGCGAGCAGTACTTC. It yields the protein CAISERSGASGEQYF.

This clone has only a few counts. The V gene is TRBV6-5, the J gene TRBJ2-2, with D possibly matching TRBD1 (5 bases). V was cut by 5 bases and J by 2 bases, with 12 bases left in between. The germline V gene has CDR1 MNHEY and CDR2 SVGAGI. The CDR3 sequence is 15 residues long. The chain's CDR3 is CASSRSTVNTGELFF. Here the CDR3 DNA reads TGTGCCAGCAGTCGCTCGACAGTAAACACCGGGGAGCTGTTTTTT.

Written as DNA, the CDR3 is TGTGCCAGCAGTTACTCAAGGGTAGCGGGGGCGGGATCCACAGAGACCCAGTACTTC. Its protein is CASSYSRVAGAGSTETQYF. The rearrangement joins TRBV6-2 or TRBV6-3 to TRBJ2-5, with TRBD2 matching 9 bases. CDR3 length: 19 residues. Germline trimming cut 0 bases from V and 4 bases from J; bases unmatched to any gene: 15. Germline V gene sequence: CDR1 MNHEY, CDR2 SVGEGT.

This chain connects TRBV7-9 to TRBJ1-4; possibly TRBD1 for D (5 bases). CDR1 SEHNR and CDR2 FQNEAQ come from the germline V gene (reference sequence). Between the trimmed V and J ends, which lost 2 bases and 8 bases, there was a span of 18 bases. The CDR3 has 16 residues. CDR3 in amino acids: CASSLYRPREGEKLFF. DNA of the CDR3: TGTGCCAGCAGCTTATATAGGCCCAGGGAGGGCGAAAAACTGTTTTTT.

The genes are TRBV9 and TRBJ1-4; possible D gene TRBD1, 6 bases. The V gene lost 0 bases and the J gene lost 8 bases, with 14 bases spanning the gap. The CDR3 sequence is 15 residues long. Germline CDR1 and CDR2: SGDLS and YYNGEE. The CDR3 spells CASSVAGGRGEKLFF. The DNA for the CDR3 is TGTGCCAGCAGCGTAGCCGGGGGGCGCGGCGAAAAACTGTTTTTT. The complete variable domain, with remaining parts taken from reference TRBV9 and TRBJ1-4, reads DSGVTQTPKHLITATGQRVTLRCSPRSGDLSVYWYQQSLDQGLQFLIQYYNGEERAKGNILERFSAQQFPDLHSELNLSSLELGDSALYFCASSVAGGRGEKLFFGSGTQLSVL.

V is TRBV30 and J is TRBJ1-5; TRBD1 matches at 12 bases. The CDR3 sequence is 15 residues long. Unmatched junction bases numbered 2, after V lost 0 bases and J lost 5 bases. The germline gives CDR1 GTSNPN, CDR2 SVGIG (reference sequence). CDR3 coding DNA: TGTGCCTGGAGTGTCGGGACAGGGGGCCATCAGCCCCAGCATTTT. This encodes CAWSVGTGGHQPQHF.

CDR3 sequence: CASSQRWNRGEKLFF. The DNA for the CDR3 is TGTGCCAGCAGCCAAAGATGGAACCGAGGGGAAAAACTGTTTTTT. V and J are TRBV21-1 and TRBJ1-4. TRBV21-1 is a documented pseudogene. This CDR3 contains 15 residues.